The 8 T cell receptor beta chains presented below share a single source sample, sequenced in a study of cytomegalovirus exposure and HLA in healthy donors. The PCR made use of 60 Vbeta and 13 Jbeta primers. The repertoire was sequenced with immunoSEQ multiplex PCR; TCRdb's copy has only in-frame clones and lacks some. The data show some 97,000 clones, 76% seen once. The sequenced sample consisted of PBMCs. The receptor set was obtained from a woman in her forties or fifties in good health and CMV-seropositive.

This clone was counted once. The chain couples TRBV2 to TRBJ2-1; D may be TRBD1 (6 bases). Germline CDR1 is SNHLY and CDR2 is FYNNEI. CDR3 length: 15 amino acids. V was clipped by 4 bases and J by 0 bases, with 10 bases between them. CDR3 protein: CASSVDRSSYNEQFF. CDR3 DNA: TGTGCCAGCAGTGTTGACAGGAGCTCCTACAATGAGCAGTTCTTC.

The chain is built from TRBV10-3 and TRBJ2-1, with TRBD2 identical over 8 bases. The germline CDR1 and CDR2 sequences are ENHRY and SYGVKD. V gave up 1 base and J gave up 1 base; unmatched junction bases: 9. The CDR3 contains 18 residues. Here the CDR3 reads CAISEWPGGPRSYNEQFF. The CDR3 nucleotides are TGTGCCATCAGTGAGTGGCCGGGAGGGCCAAGGTCCTACAATGAGCAGTTCTTC.

This clone was recorded a few times. The chain carries TRBV6-5 and TRBJ1-5, with D possibly TRBD1 on 5 matching bases. The V and J ends lost 2 bases and 5 bases respectively, with 10 bases between them. CDR1 is MNHEY and CDR2 is SVGAGI in the germline V gene. The length of the CDR3 is 14 residues. The CDR3 spells CASSYQGYDQPQHF. CDR3 coding DNA: TGTGCCAGCAGTTACCAGGGTTATGATCAGCCCCAGCATTTT.

The chain carries TRBV6-5 and TRBJ2-1; D call uncertain. CDR1 is MNHEY and CDR2 is SVGAGI in the germline V gene. V lost 4 bases and J 3 bases, leaving 13 bases between the germline ends. The CDR3 has 15 residues. The CDR3 spells CASSSLRVNYNEQFF. CDR3 sequence (DNA): TGTGCCAGCAGTTCCCTTCGGGTTAACTACAATGAGCAGTTCTTC.

In regard to this clone: Germline is not matched at one junction end, which may reflect a read error. The chain employs TRBV7-9 and TRBJ2-5; the match to TRBD1 covers 7 bases. CDR3 length equals 14 residues. The germline gives CDR1 SEHNR, CDR2 FQNEAQ (reference sequence). The DNA of the CDR3 is TGTTCCAGCAGCCAGGGGGTCGCTCGCGAGACCCAGTACTTC. Protein sequence: CSSSQGVARETQYF.

V and J are TRBV5-8 and TRBJ1-6, with no clear D. V dropped 1 base and J dropped 16 bases, with 15 bases sitting between them. The germline gives CDR1 SGHTS, CDR2 YDEGEE. The CDR3 loop spans 13 amino acids. CDR3 in amino acids: CASSLLYVENLHF. CDR3 sequence (DNA): TGTGCCAGCAGCTTGCTTTACGTCGAGAATCTCCACTTT.

This clone was recorded a few times. The chain employs TRBV2 and TRBJ1-5; TRBD1 agrees at 7 bases. The CDR3 has 16 amino acids. The trim removed 4 bases at V and 5 bases at J, leaving 11 bases unmatched. CDR1 and CDR2 (germline): SNHLY, FYNNEI. The CDR3 DNA follows: TGTGCCAGCAGTGTATCGGAGGGGGCGCGAGATCAGCCCCAGCATTTT. Translation gives CASSVSEGARDQPQHF.

The V call is TRBV15, the J call TRBJ1-1; D is unclear. Germline V gene sequence: CDR1 LNHNV, CDR2 YYDKDF (reference sequence). The CDR3 loop spans 13 amino acids. V was shortened by 2 bases and J by 11 bases, with 15 bases between the two germline ends. CDR3: CATSRLLTRNAFF. In nucleotides, the CDR3 is TGTGCCACCAGCAGATTGTTGACGAGGAACGCTTTCTTT.